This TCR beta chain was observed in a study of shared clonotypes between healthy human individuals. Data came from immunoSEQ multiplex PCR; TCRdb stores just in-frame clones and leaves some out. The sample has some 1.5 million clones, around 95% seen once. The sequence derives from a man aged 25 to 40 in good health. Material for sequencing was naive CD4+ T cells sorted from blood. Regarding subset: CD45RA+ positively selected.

The CDR3 DNA reads TGTGCAAGGCCCAGGGAGGTCAATCAGCCCCAGCATTTT. It translates to CARPREVNQPQHF. The V and J genes are TRBV12-2 and TRBJ1-5. TRBV12-2 has pseudogene status. The CDR3 runs to 13 residues.